These 4 T cell receptor beta chains were sequenced from one sample in a study of T cell repertoires in cytomegalovirus infection. From the reads, TCRdb called clonotypes with MiXCR, one entry per CDR3 protein. Of a few hundred thousand distinct CDR3 sequences listed, around 27% are singletons. The sequencing sample was made of PBMCs. The receptors were sampled from a human donor in good health (CMV status not recorded). Some clones in this sample may be carry-over from other donors' samples.

This clonotype came up many times. The chain links TRBV11-2 to TRBJ1-1; 8 bases map to TRBD1. This CDR3 region has 15 residues. Germline loops: CDR1 SGHAT, CDR2 FQNNGV. Germline trimming cut 2 bases from V and 0 bases from J; bases unmatched to any gene: 2. The CDR3 region is CASSLSGQVNTEAFF. CDR3 coding DNA: TGTGCCAGCAGCTTATCGGGACAGGTGAACACTGAAGCTTTCTTT.

V is TRBV11-2 and J is TRBJ1-1; D is ambiguous. Trimming left V 0 bases short and J 0 bases short, with 11 bases between. The germline V gene encodes CDR1 SGHAT and CDR2 FQNNGV. The CDR3 is 16 amino acids. CDR3 region: CASSLEGLKMNTEAFF. Written as DNA, the CDR3 is TGTGCCAGCAGCTTAGAAGGGTTGAAAATGAACACTGAAGCTTTCTTT.

The chain links TRBV6-8 to TRBJ1-1; TRBD1 is a possible D gene (5 bases). Germline V gene lookup returns CDR1 MNHGY and CDR2 SAAAGT. This CDR3 is 14 amino acids long. V was clipped by 1 base and J by 1 base, with 7 bases between them. CDR3: CASSYYGQNTEAFF. CDR3 sequence (DNA): TGTGCCAGCAGTTACTACGGACAGAACACTGAAGCTTTCTTT.

The chain is built from TRBV20-1 and TRBJ1-1; TRBD1 might be the D (6 bases). Per the germline V gene, CDR1 is DFQATT and CDR2 is SNEGSKA (reference sequence). V was trimmed by 0 bases and J by 6 bases, leaving 8 bases between them. This CDR3 has 12 residues. The CDR3 coding sequence is TGCAGTGCTAGAGAGGGGGCAGCTGAAGCTTTCTTT. This codes for CSAREGAAEAFF.